One and the same sample provided the 2 T cell receptor beta chains below, sequenced in a study of persistence of HIV-infected CD4 T cells. Sequencing used immunoSEQ version 4 in survey mode. Libraries were prepared by immunoSEQ multiplex PCR; TCRdb keeps only in-frame clonotypes and omits some of them. Among over 25,000 clones listed, around four fifths were seen once. No antigen is known for these receptors. The stimulus was lysate of CMV-infected fibroblasts, around 10 ug/mL. Memory cells lacking CD40L and CD69 with high CD45RO were sorted. The material sequenced was CD4+ T cells sorted from PBMCs after 18-hour stimulation, taken from a patient who received antiretroviral therapy. These receptors came from an adult man with HIV who was CMV-seropositive.

The V gene is TRBV7-2, the J gene TRBJ2-1; 9 nucleotides agree with TRBD2. The V segment lost 5 bases and the J segment 9 bases; nucleotides outside the gene matches: 11. Germline CDR1 is SGHTA and CDR2 is FQGNSA. The CDR3 covers 15 residues. In nucleotides, the CDR3 is TGTGCCAGCAGCCGGGCTGGCGGGGGGGCCGGTGAGCAGTTCTTC. Translating it yields CASSRAGGGAGEQFF.

The V and J genes are TRBV5-1 and TRBJ2-7; D gene unclear. V lost 3 bases and J lost 7, with 11 bases in between. The CDR3 consists of 12 residues. CDR1 is SGHRS and CDR2 is YFSETQ in the germline V gene. DNA of the CDR3: TGCGCCAGCAGCTCCACCCTACGTGAGCAGTACTTC. Translation: CASSSTLREQYF.